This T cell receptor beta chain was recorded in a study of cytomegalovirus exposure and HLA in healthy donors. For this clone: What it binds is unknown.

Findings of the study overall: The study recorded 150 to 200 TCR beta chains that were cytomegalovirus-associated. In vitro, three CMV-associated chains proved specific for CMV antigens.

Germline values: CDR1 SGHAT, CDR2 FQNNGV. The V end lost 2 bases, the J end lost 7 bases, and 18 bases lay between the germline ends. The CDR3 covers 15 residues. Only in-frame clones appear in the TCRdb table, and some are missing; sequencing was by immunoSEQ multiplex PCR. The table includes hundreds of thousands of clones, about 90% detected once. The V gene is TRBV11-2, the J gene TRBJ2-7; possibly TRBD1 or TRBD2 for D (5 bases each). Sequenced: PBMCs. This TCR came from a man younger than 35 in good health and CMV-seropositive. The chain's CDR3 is CASSLTLEGQREQYF. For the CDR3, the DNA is TGTGCCAGCAGCTTAACCCTCGAGGGGCAACGGGAGCAGTACTTC.